Below are 24 T cell receptor beta chains sequenced from a single sample in a study of blood T cells in healthy people across ages. A sample-barcoded 5' primer and a J-beta primer mix were used in a second PCR of roughly 7 to 12 cycles. TCRdb re-analysed the 5' RACE reads in MiXCR, keeping a single row per CDR3 protein. Among roughly 1,800,000 distinct CDR3 sequences listed, about 49% were seen once. Sequencing was performed on blood. These receptors were taken from a woman in her thirties or forties in good health.

The chain links TRBV7-2 to TRBJ1-1, with D unresolved. This CDR3 is built from 12 residues. CDR1 and CDR2 (germline): SGHTA, FQGNSA. Trimming took off 5 bases at V and 8 bases at J, with 12 bases between the two ends. The CDR3 nucleotides read TGTGCCAGCAGCCCCAGACCCGCCGAAGCTTTCTTT. It is translated as CASSPRPAEAFF.

The chain uses TRBV10-3 and TRBJ2-3; 7 bases align to TRBD1. Germline CDR1 reads ENHRY; CDR2 reads SYGVKD. CDR3 length: 16 residues. J lost 0 bases, V lost 3 bases, and 6 bases had no gene match. In DNA, the CDR3 is TGTGCCATCAGTGACGGGGACAGTGCTAGCACAGATACGCAGTATTTT. Its translation: CAISDGDSASTDTQYF.

The rearrangement uses TRBV29-1 and TRBJ2-7; weak D call: TRBD1 (5 bases). The CDR3 has 12 amino acids. Trimming shortened V by 4 bases and J by 1 base, and 8 bases separated the two germline ends. Germline loops: CDR1 SQVTM, CDR2 ANQGSEA. CDR3 DNA: TGCAGCGTTGCTAAGGGGTCCTACGAGCAGTACTTC. Its protein is CSVAKGSYEQYF.

The V gene is TRBV27, the J gene TRBJ1-2; TRBD1 is a possible D gene (5 bases). CDR3 length equals 14 residues. Germline CDR1 and CDR2: MNHEY and SMNVEV (reference sequence). Trimming removed 6 bases from V and 5 bases from J, with 16 bases in between. DNA of the CDR3: TGTGCCAGCAGCTTCTTACCGGGGGAATATGGCTACACCTTC. As protein: CASSFLPGEYGYTF.

The chain couples TRBV5-1 to TRBJ2-3, with TRBD2 identical over 11 bases. CDR1 and CDR2 from the germline V gene are SGHRS and YFSETQ. V lost 2 bases to trimming and J lost 5 bases; unmatched junction nucleotides: 4. This CDR3 is built from 15 residues. CDR3: CASSFLAGGLDTQYF. The CDR3 DNA follows: TGCGCCAGCAGCTTTCTAGCGGGGGGCCTAGATACGCAGTATTTT.

The chain employs TRBV7-9 and TRBJ2-7, with D possibly matching TRBD2 (7 bases). V dropped 1 base and J dropped 6 bases, with 16 bases sitting between them. The V gene's germline CDR1 is SEHNR and CDR2 FQNEAQ (reference sequence). This CDR3 is built from 15 residues. In nucleotides, the CDR3 is TGTGCCAGCAGCTTAGAAGGGGGGGCAGGGATCGAGCAGTACTTC. It specifies CASSLEGGAGIEQYF.

The chain recombines TRBV3-1 with TRBJ1-2; TRBD1 is a possible D gene (5 bases). The germline V and J ends were trimmed by 0 bases and 4 bases, with 21 bases remaining between them. The CDR3 runs 18 residues. The germline CDR1 and CDR2 sequences are LGHDT and YNNKEL (reference sequence). CDR3 sequence reads: CASSQDLIRDPLGYGYTF. The CDR3 bases are TGTGCCAGCAGCCAAGACCTGATCCGGGACCCCTTGGGCTATGGCTACACCTTC.

The CDR3: CSVNTGVYYGYTF. In DNA, the CDR3 is TGCAGCGTTAACACAGGGGTTTACTATGGCTACACCTTC. This rearrangement joins TRBV29-1 to TRBJ1-2, with 7 bases identical to TRBD1. The CDR3 is 13 residues long. The V gene's germline CDR1 is SQVTM and CDR2 ANQGSEA. The V gene end was trimmed by 5 bases and the J gene end by 3 bases; junction bases not matched to a gene: 6.

This clonotype was observed a handful of times. The chain links TRBV24-1 to TRBJ2-5; no clear D. CDR1 is KGHDR and CDR2 is SFDVKD in the germline V gene. The CDR3 spans 13 residues. V lost 7 bases to trimming and J lost 11 bases, with 19 bases between them. CDR3 bases: TGTGCCACCAGATCCTCTGTCTCCAGGAAGCAGTACTTC. It translates to CATRSSVSRKQYF.

The chain joins TRBV20-1 to TRBJ1-6; 8 positions agree with TRBD1. Germline values: CDR1 DFQATT, CDR2 SNEGSKA (reference sequence). The CDR3 length is 14 residues. The V and J ends lost 1 base and 6 bases, in that order; junction bases with no gene match: 2. The CDR3 region has the DNA TGCAGTGCTAGAGGACAGGGGTCTAATTCACCCCTCCACTTT. Protein sequence: CSARGQGSNSPLHF.

V is TRBV4-3 and J is TRBJ2-3; D perhaps matches TRBD2 (5 bases). Trimming stripped 4 bases from V and 4 bases from J, with 15 bases between. The CDR3 runs to 15 residues. Germline-derived CDR1 and CDR2 are LGHNA and YSLEER. CDR3 DNA sequence: TGCGCCAGCAGCCTAAGCGGTCTCGGGGCAGATACGCAGTATTTT. It specifies CASSLSGLGADTQYF.

The rearrangement joins TRBV7-9 to TRBJ1-1, with D possibly matching TRBD1 (6 bases). Trimming removed 5 bases from V and 1 base from J, with 17 bases in between. Germline V lookup: CDR1 SEHNR, CDR2 FQNEAQ (reference sequence). The CDR3 contains 16 residues. The CDR3 sequence is CASSPWGGGQNTEAFF. CDR3 DNA sequence: TGTGCCAGCAGCCCCTGGGGAGGGGGACAGAACACTGAAGCTTTCTTT.

This clonotype was found a few times. V gene TRBV7-2 combines with J gene TRBJ2-5; 9 positions match TRBD2. The germline V gene has CDR1 SGHTA and CDR2 FQGNSA. The CDR3 sequence is 15 residues long. The ends lost 5 bases at V and 7 bases at J; junction bases unmatched: 11. CDR3 amino acids: CASSRQAGGPTTQYF. Written as DNA, the CDR3 is TGTGCCAGCAGCCGCCAAGCGGGGGGACCGACGACCCAGTACTTC.

The V call is TRBV5-1, the J call TRBJ2-1, with a weak D call TRBD2 (6 bases). The CDR3 spans 15 residues. Germline CDR1 SGHRS, CDR2 YFSETQ. Trimming cost V 2 bases and J 1 base, with 10 bases left between them. This CDR3 reads CASSFVSGSYNEQFF. For the CDR3, the DNA is TGCGCCAGCAGCTTTGTTAGCGGTTCCTACAATGAGCAGTTCTTC. The complete variable domain, with remaining parts taken from reference TRBV5-1 and TRBJ2-1, reads KAGVTQTPRYLIKTRGQQVTLSCSPISGHRSVSWYQQTPGQGLQFLFEYFSETQRNKGNFPGRFSGRQFSNSRSEMNVSTLELGDSALYLCASSFVSGSYNEQFFGPGTRLTVL.

V gene TRBV6-2 or TRBV6-3 combines with J gene TRBJ2-1; tentative D call: TRBD1 (5 bases). Germline V gene lookup returns CDR1 MNHEY and CDR2 SVGEGT. V was shortened by 0 bases and J by 7 bases, with 13 bases between the two germline ends. There are 15 residues in the CDR3. The CDR3 nucleotides read TGTGCCAGCAGTTACTCGGCCAGGGCAGAAAATGAGCAGTTCTTC. Its translation is CASSYSARAENEQFF.

The rearrangement uses TRBV20-1 and TRBJ1-2; 9 positions agree with TRBD1. Germline V gene sequence: CDR1 DFQATT, CDR2 SNEGSKA (reference sequence). This CDR3 comprises 15 residues. CDR3 residues: CSCSGTGTPHYGYTF. The CDR3 DNA reads TGCAGCTGTTCAGGGACAGGGACCCCTCACTATGGCTACACCTTC.

The chain is built from TRBV28 and TRBJ2-1; D is perhaps TRBD1 (5 bases). The tail of the sequence fits TRBJ2-7 better, so the J call may be wrong. The CDR3 runs to 14 residues. The germline CDR1 and CDR2 sequences are MDHEN and SYDVKM. The CDR3 nucleotides read TGTGCCAGCAGCTCGACAGAAACCTACAATGAGCAGTACTTC. Protein: CASSSTETYNEQYF.

The V call is TRBV20-1, the J call TRBJ2-7; D is uncertain. Deletions cut 5 bases from V and 6 bases from J, with 8 bases between. This CDR3 is built from 10 residues. Germline V CDR1 and CDR2: DFQATT, SNEGSKA (reference sequence). The CDR3 bases are TGCAGTGCTCGGCTGGGCGAGCAGTACTTC. Translating gives CSARLGEQYF.

The table lists this clonotype with a count of one. This chain links TRBV5-1 with TRBJ2-5; the D gene could be TRBD1 or TRBD2 (6 bases each). The germline CDR1 and CDR2 sequences are SGHRS and YFSETQ. The CDR3 runs 15 residues. The V end lost 0 bases, the J end lost 11 bases, and 20 bases lay between the germline ends. CDR3 in DNA: TGCGCCAGCAGCTTGGACGGGGGCGTTAAGAATGAGCAGTACTTC. It is translated as CASSLDGGVKNEQYF.

CDR3 region: CSAPTDSMNTEAFF. DNA of the CDR3: TGCAGTGCACCGACAGATTCCATGAACACTGAAGCTTTCTTT. The chain uses TRBV20-1 and TRBJ1-1, with D possibly being TRBD1 (5 bases). There are 14 residues in the CDR3. V lost 6 bases and J 0 bases, leaving 14 bases between the germline ends. CDR1 and CDR2 (germline): DFQATT, SNEGSKA (reference sequence).

The rearrangement joins TRBV5-6 to TRBJ2-1; TRBD2 is a possible D gene (6 bases). This CDR3 comprises 14 residues. V was cut by 4 bases and J by 4 bases, with 12 bases left in between. Per germline, CDR1 SGHDT and CDR2 YYEEEE. The CDR3 loop reads CASSGGDEYNEQFF. CDR3 coding DNA: TGTGCCAGCAGCGGCGGGGACGAGTACAATGAGCAGTTCTTC.

This clonotype was picked up a small number of times. The CDR3 region is CASSPSTRVLGETQYF. The CDR3 nucleotides read TGTGCCAGCAGTCCCTCCACCAGGGTTTTGGGAGAGACCCAGTACTTC. J is TRBJ2-5 and V is TRBV12-3 or TRBV12-4; possibly TRBD1 for D (5 bases). CDR3 length: 16 amino acids. The V end lost 5 bases, the J end lost 4 bases, and 20 bases lay between the germline ends.

This clonotype appeared a few times. The rearrangement joins TRBV28 to TRBJ2-7; 7 bases agree with TRBD1. J gave up 2 bases and V 5 bases, and 9 bases lay outside the gene matches. Germline-derived CDR1 and CDR2 are MDHEN and SYDVKM. This CDR3 has 15 amino acids. DNA of the CDR3: TGTGCCAGCAGTGGTCCCGGGACAGCCACCTACGAGCAGTACTTC. Translated, it gives CASSGPGTATYEQYF.

Concerning this clonotype: One base away lies a much larger clone, so this may be a sequencing read error. The V and J genes are TRBV6-2 or TRBV6-3 and TRBJ2-7; TRBD2 might be the D (6 bases). The CDR3 loop spans 15 amino acids. V gave up 11 bases and J gave up 0 bases, with 20 bases separating them. Per the germline V gene, CDR1 is MNHEY and CDR2 is SVGEGT. The DNA of the CDR3 is TGTGCCGGCACCAAAGGGGCGGGGAGCTCCTACGAGCAGTACTTC. This gives the protein CAGTKGAGSSYEQYF.